The clone carrying this T cell receptor beta chain has only one observation. Germline lookup yields CDR1 LNHDA and CDR2 SQIVND (reference sequence). V dropped 3 bases and J dropped 1 base, with 12 bases sitting between them. CDR3 size: 15 residues. The method was immunoSEQ multiplex PCR; TCRdb's version includes in-frame clones alone and lacks a portion of them. The data hold 8,000 to 13,000 clones, with approximately 91% observed a single time. This entry is derived from a study of control samples from healthy donors and cancer patients. The sequenced material came from PBMCs. This sequence joins TRBV19 and TRBJ1-1, with D uncertain. The source is a man aged 55 to 70 with colorectal cancer. The CDR3 loop is CASSILGSGNTEAFF. In DNA form, the CDR3 reads TGTGCCAGTAGTATTCTAGGGTCGGGGAACACTGAAGCTTTCTTT.